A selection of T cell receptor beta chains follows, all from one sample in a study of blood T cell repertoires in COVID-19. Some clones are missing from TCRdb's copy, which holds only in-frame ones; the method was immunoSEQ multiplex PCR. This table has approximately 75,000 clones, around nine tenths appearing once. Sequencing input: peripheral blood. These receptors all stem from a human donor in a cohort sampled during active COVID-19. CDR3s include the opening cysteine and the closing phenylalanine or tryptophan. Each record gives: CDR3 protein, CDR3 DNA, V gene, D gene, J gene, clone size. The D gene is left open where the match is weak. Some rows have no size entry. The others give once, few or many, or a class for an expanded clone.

cdr3_aa: CASSLVADGGTNYGYTF
cdr3_nt: TGTGCCAGCAGCTTAGTGGCGGACGGAGGGACTAACTATGGCTACACCTTC
v_call: TRBV11-2
d_call: .
j_call: TRBJ1-2
clone_size: .

cdr3_aa: CAWSVASSYEQYF
cdr3_nt: TGTGCCTGGAGTGTAGCTAGCTCCTACGAGCAGTACTTC
v_call: TRBV30
d_call: .
j_call: TRBJ2-7
clone_size: .

cdr3_aa: CASSIAGGEAYEQYF
cdr3_nt: TGTGCCAGTAGTATAGCCGGGGGAGAGGCCTACGAGCAGTACTTC
v_call: TRBV19
d_call: .
j_call: TRBJ2-7
clone_size: .

cdr3_aa: CASSQDLKVSDGYTF
cdr3_nt: TGCGCCAGCAGCCAAGATCTAAAAGTTTCCGATGGCTACACCTTC
v_call: TRBV4-1
d_call: .
j_call: TRBJ1-2
clone_size: .

cdr3_aa: CASSPSGRWETQYF
cdr3_nt: TGTGCCAGCTCACCATCGGGGAGGTGGGAGACCCAGTACTTC
v_call: TRBV18
d_call: .
j_call: TRBJ2-5
clone_size: .

cdr3_aa: CASSTGQSYSPLHF
cdr3_nt: TGTGCCAGCAGCACTGGACAGAGTTATTCACCCCTCCACTTT
v_call: TRBV7-6
d_call: .
j_call: TRBJ1-6
clone_size: .

cdr3_aa: CASSSSWTSPLSF
cdr3_nt: TGTGCCAGCAGTTCTTCCTGGACTAGCCCCCTCTCCTTC
v_call: TRBV6-5
d_call: TRBD2
j_call: TRBJ2-7
clone_size: .

cdr3_aa: CASSSAYEQYF
cdr3_nt: TGTGCCAGCAGTTCCGCCTACGAGCAGTACTTC
v_call: TRBV27
d_call: .
j_call: TRBJ2-7
clone_size: .

cdr3_aa: CASSADKNTGELFF
cdr3_nt: TGTGCCAGCAGTGCAGACAAGAACACCGGGGAGCTGTTTTTT
v_call: TRBV5-4
d_call: .
j_call: TRBJ2-2
clone_size: .

cdr3_aa: CAWSVTPSLSSGANVLTF
cdr3_nt: TGTGCCTGGAGTGTAACCCCCAGTTTAAGCTCTGGGGCCAACGTCCTGACTTTC
v_call: TRBV30
d_call: .
j_call: TRBJ2-6
clone_size: .

cdr3_aa: CASSKAPKKPRSPLHF
cdr3_nt: TGTGCCAGCAGCAAAGCTCCCAAGAAGCCCCGTTCACCCCTCCACTTT
v_call: TRBV21-1
d_call: .
j_call: TRBJ1-6
clone_size: .

cdr3_aa: CATSRGFGIGTDTQYF
cdr3_nt: TGTGCCACCAGCAGAGGATTCGGGATAGGCACAGATACGCAGTATTTT
v_call: TRBV15
d_call: .
j_call: TRBJ2-3
clone_size: .

cdr3_aa: CASSRAGGNYGYTF
cdr3_nt: TGCGCCAGCAGTAGAGCAGGGGGGAACTATGGCTACACCTTC
v_call: TRBV10-2
d_call: TRBD1
j_call: TRBJ1-2
clone_size: .

cdr3_aa: CASSLPLGQGDTEAFF
cdr3_nt: TGCGCCAGCAGCTTGCCTCTGGGACAGGGGGACACTGAAGCTTTCTTT
v_call: TRBV5-1
d_call: TRBD1
j_call: TRBJ1-1
clone_size: once

cdr3_aa: CASSLSQGFSGNTIYF
cdr3_nt: TGTGCCAGCAGTTTGTCCCAGGGGTTCTCTGGAAACACCATATATTTT
v_call: TRBV27
d_call: .
j_call: TRBJ1-3
clone_size: once

cdr3_aa: CATIQGSGGYTF
cdr3_nt: TGTGCCACAATTCAGGGTTCGGGTGGCTACACCTTC
v_call: TRBV6-5
d_call: .
j_call: TRBJ1-2
clone_size: .

cdr3_aa: CASSAPGWYYNEQFF
cdr3_nt: TGTGCCAGCAGCGCCCCCGGGTGGTACTACAATGAGCAGTTCTTC
v_call: TRBV9
d_call: .
j_call: TRBJ2-1
clone_size: once

cdr3_aa: CATSREADRNYGYTF
cdr3_nt: TGTGCCACCAGCAGAGAGGCGGATCGTAACTATGGCTACACCTTC
v_call: TRBV15
d_call: .
j_call: TRBJ1-2
clone_size: once

cdr3_aa: CASSYSGQGVLQYF
cdr3_nt: TGTGCCAGCAGTTACTCGGGACAGGGGGTCCTGCAGTACTTC
v_call: TRBV6-5
d_call: TRBD1
j_call: TRBJ2-7
clone_size: .

cdr3_aa: CASDRGNTGELFF
cdr3_nt: TGTGCCAGCGACAGGGGGAACACCGGGGAGCTGTTTTTT
v_call: TRBV19
d_call: TRBD1
j_call: TRBJ2-2
clone_size: .

cdr3_aa: CASSPGTGANQPQHF
cdr3_nt: TGTGCCAGCAGTCCCGGGACAGGGGCGAATCAGCCCCAGCATTTT
v_call: TRBV2
d_call: TRBD1
j_call: TRBJ1-5
clone_size: few

cdr3_aa: CASSYQGQGTYEQYF
cdr3_nt: TGTGCCAGCAGTTATCAAGGACAGGGAACCTACGAGCAGTACTTC
v_call: TRBV6-6
d_call: TRBD1
j_call: TRBJ2-7
clone_size: .

cdr3_aa: CASSPNLSRQPQHF
cdr3_nt: TGTGCCAGCAGCCCAAATTTAAGTCGGCAGCCCCAGCATTTT
v_call: TRBV6-5
d_call: .
j_call: TRBJ1-5
clone_size: .

cdr3_aa: CASSPHRDRGRTGELFF
cdr3_nt: TGTGCCAGCAGCCCACACAGGGACAGGGGCCGGACCGGGGAGCTGTTTTTT
v_call: TRBV14
d_call: TRBD1
j_call: TRBJ2-2
clone_size: .

cdr3_aa: CASSPGTSWQETQYF
cdr3_nt: TGCGCCAGCAGCCCCGGGACTAGCTGGCAAGAGACCCAGTACTTC
v_call: TRBV10-1
d_call: TRBD2
j_call: TRBJ2-5
clone_size: .

cdr3_aa: CASSVGTSNTGELFF
cdr3_nt: TGTGCCAGCAGCGTCGGGACTTCGAACACCGGGGAGCTGTTTTTT
v_call: TRBV9
d_call: .
j_call: TRBJ2-2
clone_size: .

cdr3_aa: CASRLAAGGYQETQYF
cdr3_nt: TGTGCCAGCAGGCTGGCCGCGGGGGGTTACCAAGAGACCCAGTACTTC
v_call: TRBV2
d_call: TRBD2
j_call: TRBJ2-5
clone_size: .

cdr3_aa: CASSPGGLGGQPQHF
cdr3_nt: TGCGCCAGCAGCCCGGGCGGGTTGGGGGGTCAGCCCCAGCATTTT
v_call: TRBV5-1
d_call: .
j_call: TRBJ1-5
clone_size: .

cdr3_aa: CASSPVRGSGYTF
cdr3_nt: TGTGCCAGCAGCCCGGTCAGGGGAAGTGGCTACACCTTC
v_call: TRBV5-8
d_call: .
j_call: TRBJ1-2
clone_size: .

cdr3_aa: CAISVGRDSNQPQHF
cdr3_nt: TGTGCCATCAGTGTGGGCAGGGATAGCAATCAGCCCCAGCATTTT
v_call: TRBV10-3
d_call: .
j_call: TRBJ1-5
clone_size: few

cdr3_aa: CASSQASGGYNEQFF
cdr3_nt: TGTGCCAGCAGCCAAGCTAGCGGGGGGTACAATGAGCAGTTCTTC
v_call: TRBV7-2
d_call: TRBD2
j_call: TRBJ2-1
clone_size: .

cdr3_aa: CSARAEEAFF
cdr3_nt: TGCAGTGCTAGAGCCGAGGAAGCTTTCTTT
v_call: TRBV20-1
d_call: .
j_call: TRBJ1-1
clone_size: .

cdr3_aa: CASRGGTGMNTEAFF
cdr3_nt: TGCGCCAGCAGGGGTGGGACAGGGATGAACACTGAAGCTTTCTTT
v_call: TRBV5-1
d_call: TRBD1
j_call: TRBJ1-1
clone_size: once

cdr3_aa: CASSERPGTGNQPQHF
cdr3_nt: TGTGCCAGCAGTGAACGCCCCGGGACAGGGAACCAGCCCCAGCATTTT
v_call: TRBV6-1
d_call: TRBD1
j_call: TRBJ1-5
clone_size: .

cdr3_aa: CASSLGDTYNSPLHF
cdr3_nt: TGTGCCAGCAGTTTGGGAGACACGTATAATTCACCCCTCCACTTT
v_call: TRBV27
d_call: .
j_call: TRBJ1-6
clone_size: .

cdr3_aa: CASSPGLAGWYGGELFF
cdr3_nt: TGTGCCAGCAGCCCAGGACTAGCGGGGTGGTACGGCGGGGAGCTGTTTTTT
v_call: TRBV11-2
d_call: TRBD2
j_call: TRBJ2-2
clone_size: .

cdr3_aa: CASSPSTSGGQETQYF
cdr3_nt: TGTGCCAGCAGCCCCTCGACTAGCGGGGGACAAGAGACCCAGTACTTC
v_call: TRBV7-2
d_call: TRBD2
j_call: TRBJ2-5
clone_size: .

cdr3_aa: CASSLYGSSYNEQFF
cdr3_nt: TGCGCCAGCAGCTTGTACGGGAGCTCCTACAATGAGCAGTTCTTC
v_call: TRBV5-1
d_call: .
j_call: TRBJ2-1
clone_size: .

cdr3_aa: CASSLGAPRGAFF
cdr3_nt: TGTGCCAGCAGCTTAGGTGCTCCCCGGGGAGCTTTCTTT
v_call: TRBV13
d_call: .
j_call: TRBJ1-1
clone_size: .

cdr3_aa: CASSLDRGAPGETQYF
cdr3_nt: TGTGCCAGCAGCTTGGACAGGGGAGCCCCCGGGGAGACCCAGTACTTC
v_call: TRBV5-4
d_call: TRBD1
j_call: TRBJ2-5
clone_size: .

cdr3_aa: CASSQGGTGGYGYTF
cdr3_nt: TGCGCCAGCAGCCAAGGGGGGACAGGGGGCTATGGCTACACCTTC
v_call: TRBV4-1
d_call: TRBD1
j_call: TRBJ1-2
clone_size: .

cdr3_aa: CASSPSGGSSYEQYF
cdr3_nt: TGTGCCAGTAGTCCGAGCGGGGGGAGCTCCTACGAGCAGTACTTC
v_call: TRBV19
d_call: TRBD2
j_call: TRBJ2-7
clone_size: .

cdr3_aa: CASMNGAREQYF
cdr3_nt: TGTGCCAGCATGAATGGGGCGCGGGAGCAGTACTTC
v_call: TRBV25-1
d_call: .
j_call: TRBJ2-7
clone_size: .

cdr3_aa: CASSLTGETEAFF
cdr3_nt: TGTGCCAGCAGCCTTACAGGGGAAACTGAAGCTTTCTTT
v_call: TRBV6-5
d_call: TRBD1
j_call: TRBJ1-1
clone_size: once

cdr3_aa: CASSPQSKRTDTQYF
cdr3_nt: TGTGCCAGCTCACCACAGAGCAAACGCACAGATACGCAGTATTTT
v_call: TRBV18
d_call: .
j_call: TRBJ2-3
clone_size: .

cdr3_aa: CASREGGEGKLFF
cdr3_nt: TGTGCCAGCAGAGAGGGAGGAGAGGGAAAACTGTTTTTT
v_call: TRBV6-5
d_call: .
j_call: TRBJ1-4
clone_size: .

cdr3_aa: CASSREGVFVEHF
cdr3_nt: TGCGCCAGCAGCCGTGAAGGGGTCTTCGTTGAGCATTTT
v_call: TRBV4-1
d_call: .
j_call: TRBJ1-5
clone_size: once

cdr3_aa: CASSRGSYGYTF
cdr3_nt: TGTGCCAGCAGTCGCGGTTCCTATGGCTACACCTTC
v_call: TRBV25-1
d_call: .
j_call: TRBJ1-2
clone_size: .

cdr3_aa: CASSQDGASGGYEQFF
cdr3_nt: TGTGCCAGCAGCCAAGATGGGGCTAGCGGGGGATATGAGCAGTTCTTC
v_call: TRBV3-1/TRBV3-2
d_call: TRBD2
j_call: TRBJ2-1
clone_size: .